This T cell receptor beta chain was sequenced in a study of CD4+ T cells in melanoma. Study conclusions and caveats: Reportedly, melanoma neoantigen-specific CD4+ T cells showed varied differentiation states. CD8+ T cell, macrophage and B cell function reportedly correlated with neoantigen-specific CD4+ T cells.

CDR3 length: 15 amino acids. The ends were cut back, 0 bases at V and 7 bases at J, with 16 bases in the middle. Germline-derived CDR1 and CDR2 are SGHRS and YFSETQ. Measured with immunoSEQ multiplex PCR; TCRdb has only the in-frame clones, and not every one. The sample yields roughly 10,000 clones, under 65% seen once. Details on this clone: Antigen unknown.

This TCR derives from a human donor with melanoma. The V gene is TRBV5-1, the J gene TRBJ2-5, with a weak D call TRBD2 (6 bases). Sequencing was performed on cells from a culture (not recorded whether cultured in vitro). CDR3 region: CASSLAGTPGATQYF. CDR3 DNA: TGCGCCAGCAGCTTGGCCGGGACTCCCGGAGCGACCCAGTACTTC.